A single sample is the source of the 26 T cell receptor beta chains below, sequenced in a study of metastatic and nonmetastatic thyroid tumors. TCRdb re-called the PCR reads via MiXCR. The repertoire holds about 31,000 clones, with roughly a fifth as singletons. All patients were treatment-naive before thyroid surgery. Source material: blood. The receptors come from a female donor with papillary thyroid cancer or a benign thyroid nodule (not recorded which). Some clones in this sample may be carry-over from other donors' samples.

Ten or more counts support this clone. The genes are TRBV28 and TRBJ1-2; tentatively, D is TRBD1 (5 bases). The CDR3 spans 14 residues. V shed 1 base and J shed 7 bases, with 13 bases lying between them. CDR1 is MDHEN and CDR2 is SYDVKM in the germline V gene. As DNA, the CDR3 is TGTGCCAGCAGTTTATATCCGGGACGGGCTGGCTACACCTTC. Protein product: CASSLYPGRAGYTF.

This clone was picked up many times. CDR3 DNA: TGTGCCAGCAGCTTAGTAGACCAGCCCCAGCATTTT. Protein sequence: CASSLVDQPQHF. This chain connects TRBV7-9 to TRBJ1-5; D not resolved. The CDR3 loop spans 12 amino acids. Trimming pared 1 base from V and 7 bases from J, leaving 5 bases between. The germline gives CDR1 SEHNR, CDR2 FQNEAQ (reference sequence).

Notes on this clone: A much bigger clone sits one base away, suggesting this may be a read error. Other DNA variants within this sample encode the same CDR3. This chain uses TRBV9 with TRBJ1-5, with D tentatively TRBD1 (6 bases). CDR1 and CDR2 (germline): SGDLS, YYNGEE. This CDR3 spans 14 amino acids. The CDR3 is CASSVEQGGQPQHF. The CDR3 DNA reads TGTGCCAGCAGTGTAGAACAGGGAGGACAGCCCCAGCATTTT.

This clone was seen many times. The J gene is TRBJ1-2, the V gene TRBV19, with a weak D call TRBD1 (5 bases). The V and J ends lost 6 bases and 4 bases respectively, with 21 bases between them. The CDR3 contains 16 residues. Germline lookup yields CDR1 LNHDA and CDR2 SQIVND (reference sequence). The CDR3 DNA follows: TGTGCCAGTAGCGACAGCGTGAAGTCTCTGGGCTATGGCTACACCTTC. This sequence encodes CASSDSVKSLGYGYTF.

This clone was counted once. This chain uses TRBV11-2 with TRBJ2-7; 7 bases line up with TRBD1. Per the germline V gene, CDR1 is SGHAT and CDR2 is FQNNGV. This CDR3 is 15 amino acids long. V was clipped by 2 bases and J by 5 bases; unmatched bases: 9. The DNA of the CDR3 is TGTGCCAGCAGCTTAAACCCAGGGGGTCGAGACGAGCAGTACTTC. The encoded protein is CASSLNPGGRDEQYF.

This clone was seen ten or more times. This rearrangement joins TRBV5-1 to TRBJ1-4; TRBD1 agrees at 7 bases. V shed 4 bases, J shed 4 bases, and the junction held 4 bases outside the gene matches. This CDR3 has 14 amino acids. Germline CDR1 reads SGHRS; CDR2 reads YFSETQ. The CDR3 nucleotides are TGCGCCAGCAGCCTGACAGGGCTTAATGAAAAACTGTTTTTT. It codes for CASSLTGLNEKLFF.

This clone came up a few times. The chain couples TRBV27 to TRBJ2-2; D call uncertain. There are 13 residues in the CDR3. The germline V gene has CDR1 MNHEY and CDR2 SMNVEV (reference sequence). The V gene lost 4 bases and the J gene lost 5 bases, with 8 bases spanning the gap. CDR3 region: CASSSQETGELFF. CDR3 coding DNA: TGTGCCAGCAGTTCTCAAGAGACCGGGGAGCTGTTTTTT.

This clone appeared many times. The V gene is TRBV4-1, the J gene TRBJ1-2; 11 bases fit TRBD1. CDR1 is MGHRA and CDR2 is YSYEKL in the germline V gene. With 0 bases clipped from V and 8 bases from J, the junction kept 11 bases outside the gene matches. The CDR3 runs 17 residues. The CDR3 bases are TGCGCCAGCAGCCAAGATTTGGGGACAGGGGGAGTGGGAGGCTACACCTTC. Amino acids: CASSQDLGTGGVGGYTF.

This clone is termed medium-sized. The gene calls are TRBV6-1 and TRBJ1-2; D remains unclear. Trimming cost V 6 bases and J 4 bases, with 18 bases left between them. The CDR3 covers 15 residues. Germline values: CDR1 MNHNS, CDR2 SASEGT. CDR3 in amino acids: CASSLDEEVTYGYTF. CDR3 in DNA: TGTGCCAGCAGCCTCGATGAGGAGGTCACCTATGGCTACACCTTC.

This clone was seen many times. This chain links TRBV4-3 with TRBJ1-4; D unclear. Trimming cost V 1 base and J 8 bases, with 2 bases left between them. CDR1 LGHNA and CDR2 YSLEER come from the germline V gene. CDR3 length: 11 amino acids. In DNA form, the CDR3 reads TGCGCCAGCAGCCAAGGGGAAAAACTGTTTTTT. Encoded protein: CASSQGEKLFF.

The gene calls are TRBV11-2 and TRBJ2-7; TRBD1 aligns across 8 bases. Germline CDR1 and CDR2: SGHAT and FQNNGV. The junction had 9 bases not matched to a gene; V was cut back by 5 bases and J by 3 bases. The CDR3 contains 15 residues. The CDR3 region is CASSAVPGQGYEQYF. CDR3 bases: TGTGCCAGCAGCGCCGTTCCCGGACAGGGCTACGAGCAGTACTTC.

Many counts were recorded for this clone. The chain recombines TRBV15 with TRBJ1-2; 7 bases fit TRBD1. The V gene's germline CDR1 is LNHNV and CDR2 YYDKDF (reference sequence). V dropped 3 bases and J dropped 8; count of bases not matched to a gene: 9. CDR3 length: 14 residues. The CDR3 nucleotides are TGTGCCACCAGCAGTAGGGACAGACATATGGGCTACACCTTC. This sequence encodes CATSSRDRHMGYTF.

The sample holds many counts of this clone. J is TRBJ1-6 and V is TRBV20-1; D possibly corresponds to TRBD1 (6 bases). Germline lookup yields CDR1 DFQATT and CDR2 SNEGSKA (reference sequence). This CDR3 has 15 amino acids. V lost 6 bases to trimming and J lost 13 bases, with 25 bases between them. CDR3: CSAPGGAGPLRPLHF. As DNA, the CDR3 is TGCAGTGCCCCGGGGGGGGCAGGACCACTCAGGCCCCTCCACTTT.

This clone was seen a single time. Compared with germline, one end of the junction differs, possibly owing to a read error. The same CDR3 arises from other DNA sequences in this sample as well. The chain links TRBV3-1 to TRBJ2-3; 11 bases match TRBD2. The length of the CDR3 is 18 residues. Germline V lookup: CDR1 LGHDT, CDR2 YNNKEL (reference sequence). The CDR3 bases are TGTGCCAGCAGCCAAGAAGGTCTAGCGGGGGGCCTCAGGGATACGCAGTACTTT. Translating gives CASSQEGLAGGLRDTQYF.

The chain combines TRBV3-1 with TRBJ1-1, with D perhaps matching TRBD1 (6 bases). In germline, CDR1 is LGHDT, CDR2 YNNKEL (reference sequence). Trimming took 0 bases from V and 5 from J, leaving 13 bases between them. The CDR3 consists of 15 residues. The CDR3 bases are TGTGCCAGCAGCCAAGATGGGGGGGCTCGGACTGAAGCTTTCTTT. This encodes CASSQDGGARTEAFF. The variable domain in full, completed from reference TRBV3-1 and TRBJ1-1, reads DTAVSQTPKYLVTQMGNDKSIKCEQNLGHDTMYWYKQDSKKFLKIMFSYNNKELIINETVPNRFSPKSPDKAHLNLHINSLELGDSAVYFCASSQDGGARTEAFFGQGTRLTVV.

CDR3 nucleotide sequence: TGTGCCAGCATTTCTGGGGCTCTATACAATGAGCAGTTCTTC. Its translation is CASISGALYNEQFF. The chain combines TRBV6-1 with TRBJ2-1; tentatively, D is TRBD1 (5 bases). V was pared by 7 bases and J by 4 bases, with 14 bases between. Germline CDR1 MNHNS, CDR2 SASEGT. The CDR3 consists of 14 residues.

The V call is TRBV12-3 or TRBV12-4, the J call TRBJ1-6; 9 nucleotides align to TRBD1. The CDR3 covers 15 residues. CDR3 protein: CAPQQPGQGNSPLHF. CDR3 in DNA: TGTGCTCCTCAACAGCCGGGACAGGGTAATTCACCCCTCCACTTT.

This clone was seen many times. The J gene is TRBJ2-7, the V gene TRBV10-2; possibly TRBD2 for D (5 bases). Germline V gene data show CDR1 as WSHSY and CDR2 as SAAADI. The CDR3 length is 15 residues. Trimming removed 6 bases from V and 0 bases from J, with 15 bases in between. The CDR3 DNA reads as TGCGCCAGCAGGCTCTCTACGGGGATCTCCTACGAGCAGTACTTC. The encoded protein is CASRLSTGISYEQYF.

This clone showed up many times. The chain carries TRBV5-1 and TRBJ2-3; 7 nucleotides match TRBD1. Per germline, CDR1 SGHRS and CDR2 YFSETQ. V was clipped by 0 bases and J by 5 bases; unmatched bases: 6. The CDR3 sequence is 15 residues long. The CDR3 DNA follows: TGCGCCAGCAGCTTGGGACAGGGCGTTAGAGATACGCAGTATTTT. As protein: CASSLGQGVRDTQYF.

This clone was picked up many times. V is TRBV5-5 and J is TRBJ2-7, with TRBD1 matching 11 bases. The CDR3 sequence is 15 residues long. CDR1 and CDR2 from the germline V gene are SGHKS and YYEKEE (reference sequence). Losses at the gene ends were 4 bases for V and 7 bases for J; bases not matched to a gene: 10. The CDR3: CASSHPGQGAGEQYF. CDR3 DNA: TGTGCCAGCAGCCACCCCGGACAGGGGGCGGGGGAGCAGTACTTC.

The V gene is TRBV20-1, the J gene TRBJ2-2, with TRBD2 matching over 8 bases. J was trimmed by 4 bases and V by 2 bases; bases with no gene match: 6. CDR3 length: 15 amino acids. In germline, CDR1 is DFQATT, CDR2 SNEGSKA (reference sequence). The chain's CDR3 is CSARTGLGGTGELFF. The CDR3 coding sequence is TGCAGTGCTAGAACGGGACTAGGAGGCACCGGGGAGCTGTTTTTT.

This clone appeared a few times. This chain links TRBV6-1 with TRBJ1-5; D possibly corresponds to TRBD1 (5 bases). The CDR3 consists of 13 residues. V was shortened by 5 bases and J by 9 bases, with 14 bases between the two germline ends. The V gene's germline CDR1 is MNHNS and CDR2 SASEGT. As DNA, the CDR3 is TGTGCCAGCAGTCCCCGTGGGGGGTTGCCCCAGCATTTT. This codes for CASSPRGGLPQHF.

V and J are TRBV9 and TRBJ2-5; D not certain. Germline CDR1 and CDR2: SGDLS and YYNGEE. This CDR3 is 13 amino acids long. Trimming removed 3 bases at V and 0 bases at J, with 6 bases between. The CDR3 loop is CASSATHQETQYF. CDR3 DNA sequence: TGTGCCAGCAGCGCGACCCACCAAGAGACCCAGTACTTC.

This clone was counted between two and nine times. The chain links TRBV6-1 to TRBJ1-5; TRBD1 matches at 8 bases. J was trimmed by 2 bases and V by 9 bases; bases with no gene match: 6. CDR1 MNHNS and CDR2 SASEGT come from the germline V gene. CDR3 size: 14 residues. Here the CDR3 reads CARNGQGGNQPQHF. As DNA, the CDR3 is TGTGCCAGGAATGGACAGGGCGGCAATCAGCCCCAGCATTTT.

This clone has at least ten counts. V usage is TRBV11-1 and J usage is TRBJ1-2, with 8 bases that match TRBD1. Trimming took 3 bases from V and 2 from J; bases not matched to a gene: 8. CDR1 and CDR2 (germline): SGHAT, FQDESV (reference sequence). The CDR3 totals 16 residues. CDR3 DNA sequence: TGTGCCAGCAGCTTTTCCGGGGACAGGCGGAACTATGGCTACACCTTC. Protein sequence: CASSFSGDRRNYGYTF.

This clone was detected once. The gene calls are TRBV18 and TRBJ1-3; possibly TRBD1 for D (6 bases). This CDR3 comprises 16 residues. V was cut by 5 bases and J by 4 bases, with 18 bases left in between. Germline V gene data show CDR1 as KGHSH and CDR2 as LQKENI. CDR3 in amino acids: CASSSTRGLGGNTIYF. DNA of the CDR3: TGTGCCAGCTCATCTACCAGGGGATTGGGAGGAAACACCATATATTTT. Supplemented by reference TRBV18 and TRBJ1-3, the full variable domain reads NAGVMQNPRHLVRRRGQEARLRCSPMKGHSHVYWYRQLPEEGLKFMVYLQKENIIDESGMPKERFSAEFPKEGPSILRIQQVVRGDSAAYFCASSSTRGLGGNTIYFGEGSWLTVV.